This T cell receptor (beta chain) comes out of a study of blood T cell repertoires in COVID-19. Method: immunoSEQ multiplex PCR; TCRdb's copy keeps in-frame clones and lacks some. The sample lists under 200,000 clones, 89% seen once, with 0.7% to 0.9% in the top ten. Symptom resolution, clearance, or two negative PCRs marked donors in Cohort 3 as recovered. V lost 6 bases, J lost 5 bases, and 13 bases lay in between. The CDR3 sequence is 14 residues long. The germline V gene encodes CDR1 MDHEN and CDR2 SYDVKM. The sequenced sample was PBMCs or T cells enriched from blood (not recorded which). V gene TRBV28 combines with J gene TRBJ2-2; possible D gene TRBD2, 5 bases. The source of this sequence is a woman aged 18-29 years who had recovered from COVID-19. CDR3 bases: TGTGCCAGCAGCCCGGGATGGGCAACCGGGGAGCTGTTTTTT. Translation: CASSPGWATGELFF.